This is a list of T cell receptor beta chains from one sample in a study of T cells in Graves' hyperthyroidism and ophthalmopathy. TCRdb itself ran the multiplex PCR reads through MiXCR, one entry per CDR3 protein. The table lists 500,000 to 600,000 distinct CDR3 sequences, around 20% of them singletons. The sequencing input was blood. The receptors derive from a man aged 40-49 years with Graves' ophthalmopathy. CDR3s include the opening cysteine and the closing phenylalanine or tryptophan. Fields, in order: J gene, D gene, clone size, V gene, CDR3 DNA, CDR3 protein. A D gene is named only where the DNA matches it firmly. Clone size appears in some rows only: once, few, many, or a class for an expanded clone.

TRBJ2-2 TRBD2 few TRBV7-3 TGTGCCAGCAGCTCCGGACTAGTTAATGGGGAGCTGTTTTTT CASSSGLVNGELFF
TRBJ2-1 TRBD2 many TRBV11-1 TGTGCCAGCAGCTTATCACCCCTAGCGGGAGTTGCATATGAGCAGTTCTTC CASSLSPLAGVAYEQFF
TRBJ2-7 - few TRBV4-1 TGCGCCAGCAGCCAAGATTTCGGGTACGAGCAGTACTTC CASSQDFGYEQYF
TRBJ1-1 - many TRBV20-1 TGCAGTGCTAGGGGGAGTGCGGAAGCTTTCTTT CSARGSAEAFF
TRBJ1-4 - - TRBV19 TGTGCCAGTAGCGACCCGGAGCCTGCCCATCAAACGATCGAGGGTACTGAAAAACTGTTTTTT CASSDPEPAHQTIEGTEKLFF
TRBJ1-6 - many TRBV3-1 TGTGCCAGCAGCCGGTCGGCGACAGCTGATAATTCACCCCTCCACTTT CASSRSATADNSPLHF
TRBJ1-1 - many TRBV10-3 TGTGCCATCAGTGAGTCCGCGACAGAGAACACTGAAGCTTTCTTT CAISESATENTEAFF
TRBJ1-5 - few TRBV12-3/TRBV12-4 TGTGCCTGCAGTTTTGGGGGCGGACAGCCCCAGCATTTT CACSFGGGQPQHF
TRBJ1-5 - few TRBV12-3/TRBV12-4 TGTGCCAGCAGCTTAGCGGATCAGCCCCAGCATTTT CASSLADQPQHF
TRBJ2-1 - - TRBV20-1 TGCAGTGCTAGAAAGGTTCTATCCTACAATGAGCAGTTCTTC CSARKVLSYNEQFF
TRBJ1-1 - many TRBV12-5 TGTGCTAGTGGTTTGGGAAAGCCAGCAGAAGCTTTCTTT CASGLGKPAEAFF
TRBJ1-1 - - TRBV5-1 TGTGCCAGCAGCTCGATGACAGCCATGAACACTGAAGCTTTCTTT CASSSMTAMNTEAFF
TRBJ2-3 TRBD1 many TRBV7-3 TGTGCCAGCAGCCCGGGACCCGGGACAGGGGGCACAGATACGCAGTATTTT CASSPGPGTGGTDTQYF
TRBJ2-5 TRBD1 many TRBV13 TGTGCCAGCAGCTTAGAGGGACAGCAAGAGACCCAGTACTTC CASSLEGQQETQYF
TRBJ1-5 - - TRBV20-1 TGCAGTGCTAGAGAGCAAAAAGGGGTTCAGCCCCAGCATTTT CSAREQKGVQPQHF
TRBJ2-7 - - TRBV5-1 TGCGCCAGCAGCCTGACCGGGACACAGACCTACGAGCAGTACTTC CASSLTGTQTYEQYF
TRBJ2-7 TRBD1 - TRBV4-1 TGCGCCAGCAGCCAAGATTCTGGACAGGAACGGGCGCAGTACTTC CASSQDSGQERAQYF
TRBJ2-5 - many TRBV10-3 TGTGCCATCAGTGTTGGTTCCCAAGAGACCCAGTACTTC CAISVGSQETQYF
TRBJ2-1 - many TRBV2 TGTGCCAGCAGCCCCGTGGGTAGTGAGCAGTTCTTC CASSPVGSEQFF
TRBJ2-3 TRBD1 many TRBV2 TGTGCCAGCAGTCCTGGGACAGGGGGCCGGACAGATACGCAGTATTTT CASSPGTGGRTDTQYF
TRBJ2-1 TRBD2 - TRBV5-5 TGTGCCAGCAGTCCCGGGGTGCGGGAGGGCCGGGGTGAGCAGTTCTTC CASSPGVREGRGEQFF
TRBJ2-7 - few TRBV6-1 TGTGCCAGCGCCAGGGATGATGACGAGCAGTACTTC CASARDDDEQYF
TRBJ2-7 TRBD1 - TRBV5-6 TGTGCCAGCAGCTTTATATTCCGCGGGACAGGGGGTTCCTACGAGCAGTACTTC CASSFIFRGTGGSYEQYF
TRBJ1-1 - - TRBV20-1 TGCAGTGCTAGAGCCCCAGCGAACACTGAAGCTTTCTTT CSARAPANTEAFF
TRBJ2-3 TRBD2 once TRBV20-1 TGCAGTGCACCCTGGGAAACTCCGGGACTAGCGGGCACAGATACGCAGTATTTT CSAPWETPGLAGTDTQYF
TRBJ2-5 - few TRBV4-1 TGCGCCAGCAGCCAAGATTCGGGTTCCCAAGAGACCCAGTACTTC CASSQDSGSQETQYF
TRBJ1-1 - - TRBV6-1 TGTGCCAGCAGCCGCATCGGGGGGGTTGTCACTGAAGCTTTCTTT CASSRIGGVVTEAFF
TRBJ1-1 - - TRBV25-1 TGTGCCAGCAGTGAACCAGGGTACACTGAAGCTTTCTTT CASSEPGYTEAFF
TRBJ2-7 - - TRBV14 TGTGCCAGCAGCCAAGAGATGATGTCGGTAGCCGGCGAGCAGTACTTC CASSQEMMSVAGEQYF
TRBJ2-7 - many TRBV6-2/TRBV6-3 TGTGCCAGCAGTTACTCACAGGGATCGGTCTACGAGCAGTACTTC CASSYSQGSVYEQYF
TRBJ1-2 - many TRBV3-1 TGTGCCAGCAGCCAGGGACGGATGCTTATTAACTATGGCTACACCTTC CASSQGRMLINYGYTF
TRBJ1-1 - - TRBV29-1 TGCAGCGTTGACCCGCCGGGACACCCTGAAGCTTTCTTT CSVDPPGHPEAFF
TRBJ2-1 - few TRBV10-3 TGTGCCATCAGTGTAATAGAAGGAGCCTACAATGAGCAGTTCTTC CAISVIEGAYNEQFF
TRBJ1-3 - - TRBV5-1 TGCGCCAGCAGCTTGAAAGGGTCTGGAAACACCATATATTTT CASSLKGSGNTIYF
TRBJ2-7 TRBD1 few TRBV4-1 TGCGCCAGCAGCCAAGCCGACTGGACAGGCGAGCAGTACTTC CASSQADWTGEQYF
TRBJ2-7 - - TRBV5-8 TGTGCCAGCAGCTTGACCCAGGACTTCTACGAGCAGTACTTC CASSLTQDFYEQYF
TRBJ2-5 TRBD1 many TRBV2 TGTGCCAGCACTCGGGACAGATACCAAGAGACCCAGTACTTC CASTRDRYQETQYF
TRBJ2-3 - - TRBV24-1 TGTGCCACCAGTGATTCAGATACGCAGTATTTT CATSDSDTQYF
TRBJ1-2 - - TRBV6-2/TRBV6-3 TGTGCCAGCAGTTACTCTCCAGAACTCTATGGCTACACCTTC CASSYSPELYGYTF
TRBJ2-7 TRBD2 - TRBV3-1 TGTGCCAGCAGCCAAATCGAGCGGGGGGAGCAGTACTTC CASSQIERGEQYF
TRBJ1-1 - - TRBV18 TGTGCCAGCTCACCACAGCCAGGTACTGAAGCTTTCTTT CASSPQPGTEAFF
TRBJ2-1 - many TRBV28 TGTGCCAGCAGTCGCCAGCGCCTTTCCTACAATGAGCAGTTCTTC CASSRQRLSYNEQFF
TRBJ2-2 - - TRBV10-3 TGTGCCATCCCCGGGGCCACCGGGGAGCTGTTTTTT CAIPGATGELFF
TRBJ2-2 TRBD2 - TRBV7-9 TGTGCCAGCAGCCCACCTAGCGGGGGGGCCGCTGGGGAGCTGTTTTTT CASSPPSGGAAGELFF
TRBJ1-2 - many TRBV3-1 TGTGCCAGCAGCCAAGATATCGGGTCCCACTATGGCTACACCTTC CASSQDIGSHYGYTF
TRBJ1-6 - few TRBV20-1 TGCAGTGCTAGAGATGATGCAGGGTTGGAGAGTTCACCCCTCCACTTT CSARDDAGLESSPLHF
TRBJ2-5 - few TRBV27 TGTGCCAGCAGTTTGCAGGGGTGGAAAAAGGAGACCCAGTACTTC CASSLQGWKKETQYF
TRBJ1-2 - many TRBV5-1 TGCGCCAGCAGCTTGGGGACCAAGATGAGCTACACCTTC CASSLGTKMSYTF
TRBJ2-7 - - TRBV5-1 TGCGCCAGCAGCTTGGTAGTTGCCTACGAGCAGTACTTC CASSLVVAYEQYF
TRBJ1-1 - few TRBV9 TGTGCCAGCAGCGTAGAATCGGATTCCGTCCTTAGCCTAGCTGAAGCTTTCTTT CASSVESDSVLSLAEAFF
TRBJ1-2 - - TRBV10-2 TGCGCCAGCAGTCAGACATTAGTTAACTATGGCTACACCTTC CASSQTLVNYGYTF
TRBJ1-1 - few TRBV5-1 TGCGCCAGCAGCTCCGGGACCGTGGGCGAAACAGCTTTCTTT CASSSGTVGETAFF
TRBJ1-3 - - TRBV7-2 TGTGCCAGCAGGGCCGGGACATCCCCTGGAAACACCATATATTTT CASRAGTSPGNTIYF
TRBJ1-2 - few TRBV20-1 TGCAGTGCCCAGGACGGTGGAGAACCCTATGGCTACACCTTC CSAQDGGEPYGYTF
TRBJ1-1 - few TRBV7-2 TGTGCCAGCAGCCTTAATCAGGGGCCAAACACTGAAGCTTTCTTT CASSLNQGPNTEAFF
TRBJ2-1 - - TRBV3-1 TGTGCCAGCAGCCAAATGATGGCAAATGGGCAGTTCTTC CASSQMMANGQFF
TRBJ1-3 - few TRBV3-1 TGTGCCAGGATGGGTGCGACTGGAAACACCATATATTTT CARMGATGNTIYF
TRBJ2-3 TRBD2 - TRBV6-5 TGTGCCAGCAGTTACATGGGGAATGGGAGGGGAACAGATACGCAGTATTTT CASSYMGNGRGTDTQYF
TRBJ2-5 TRBD2 - TRBV12-3/TRBV12-4 TGTGCCAGCAGTTTAGAGGGCGGGAGGGCCAGGGAGACCCAGTACTTC CASSLEGGRARETQYF
TRBJ2-3 - many TRBV20-1 TGCAGTACCCCAGGGGAGGGGGGAGCAGATACGCAGTATTTT CSTPGEGGADTQYF